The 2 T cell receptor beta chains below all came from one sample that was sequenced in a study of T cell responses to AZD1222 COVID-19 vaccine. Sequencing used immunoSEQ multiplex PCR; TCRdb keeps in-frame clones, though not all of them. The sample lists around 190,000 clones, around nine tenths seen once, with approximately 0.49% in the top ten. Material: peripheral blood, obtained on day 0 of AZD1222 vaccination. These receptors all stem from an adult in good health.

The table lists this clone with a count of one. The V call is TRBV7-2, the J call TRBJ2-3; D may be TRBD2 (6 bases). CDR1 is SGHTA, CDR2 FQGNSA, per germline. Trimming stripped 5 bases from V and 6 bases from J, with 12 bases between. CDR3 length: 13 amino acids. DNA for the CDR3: TGTGCCAGCAGCCCCCCCCGGGAGGATACGCAGTATTTT. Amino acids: CASSPPREDTQYF.

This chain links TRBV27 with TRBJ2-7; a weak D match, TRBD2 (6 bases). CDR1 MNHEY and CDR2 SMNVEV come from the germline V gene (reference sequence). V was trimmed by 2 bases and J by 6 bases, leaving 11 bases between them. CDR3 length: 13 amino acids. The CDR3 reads CASSLGGSREQYF. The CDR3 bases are TGTGCCAGCAGTTTAGGGGGGTCTCGCGAGCAGTACTTC.